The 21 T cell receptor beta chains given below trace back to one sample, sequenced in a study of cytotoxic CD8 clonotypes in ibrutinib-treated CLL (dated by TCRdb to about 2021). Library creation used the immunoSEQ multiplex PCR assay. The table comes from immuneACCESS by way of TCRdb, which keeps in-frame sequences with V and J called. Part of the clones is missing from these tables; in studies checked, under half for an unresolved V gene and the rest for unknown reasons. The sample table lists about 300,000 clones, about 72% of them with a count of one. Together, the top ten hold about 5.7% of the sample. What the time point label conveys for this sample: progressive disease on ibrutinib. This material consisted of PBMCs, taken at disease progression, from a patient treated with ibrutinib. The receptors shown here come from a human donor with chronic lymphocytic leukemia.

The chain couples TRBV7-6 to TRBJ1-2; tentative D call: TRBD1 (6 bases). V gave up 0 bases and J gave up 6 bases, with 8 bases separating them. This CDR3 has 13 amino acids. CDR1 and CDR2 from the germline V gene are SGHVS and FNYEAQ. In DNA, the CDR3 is TGTGCCAGCAGCTTAGCGTCAGGGGATGGCTACACCTTC. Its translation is CASSLASGDGYTF. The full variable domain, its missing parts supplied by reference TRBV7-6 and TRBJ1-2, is GAGVSQSPRYKVTKRGQDVALRCDPISGHVSLYWYRQALGQGPEFLTYFNYEAQQDKSGLPNDRFSAERPEGSISTLTIQRTEQRDSAMYRCASSLASGDGYTFGSGTRLTVV.

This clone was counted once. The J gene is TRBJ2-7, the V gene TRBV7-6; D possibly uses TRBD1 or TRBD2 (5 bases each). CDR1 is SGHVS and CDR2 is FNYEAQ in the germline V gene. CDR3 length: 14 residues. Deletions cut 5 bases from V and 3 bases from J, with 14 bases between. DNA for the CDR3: TGTGCCAGCAGCAGCCGGGACCGACACTACGAGCAGTACTTC. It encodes CASSSRDRHYEQYF. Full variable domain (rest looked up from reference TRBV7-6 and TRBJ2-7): GAGVSQSPRYKVTKRGQDVALRCDPISGHVSLYWYRQALGQGPEFLTYFNYEAQQDKSGLPNDRFSAERPEGSISTLTIQRTEQRDSAMYRCASSSRDRHYEQYFGPGTRLTVT.

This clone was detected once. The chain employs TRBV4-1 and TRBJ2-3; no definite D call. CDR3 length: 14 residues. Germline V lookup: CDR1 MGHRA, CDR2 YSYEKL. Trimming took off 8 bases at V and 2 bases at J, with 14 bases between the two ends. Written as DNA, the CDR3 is TGCGCCAGCCGCATTCTGCCGTTCACAGATACGCAGTATTTT. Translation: CASRILPFTDTQYF.

In DNA form, the CDR3 reads TGTGCCAGCACCCACGTCCCGGGACAGGGAACAGATACGCAGTATTTT. It translates to CASTHVPGQGTDTQYF. V is TRBV13 and J is TRBJ2-3, with 9 positions matching TRBD1. The J segment lost 3 bases and the V segment lost 7 bases, leaving 11 bases of the junction unmatched. Germline V gives CDR1 PRHDT, CDR2 FYEKMQ (reference sequence). This CDR3 contains 16 residues.

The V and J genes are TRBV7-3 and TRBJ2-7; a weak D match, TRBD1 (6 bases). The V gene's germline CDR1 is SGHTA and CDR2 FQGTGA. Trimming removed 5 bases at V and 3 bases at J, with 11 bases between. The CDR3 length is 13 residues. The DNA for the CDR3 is TGTGCCAGCAGCCATGGACAGTACTACGAGCAGTACTTC. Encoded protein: CASSHGQYYEQYF. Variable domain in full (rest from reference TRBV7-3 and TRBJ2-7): GAGVSQTPSNKVTEKGKYVELRCDPISGHTALYWYRQSLGQGPEFLIYFQGTGAADDSGLPNDRFFAVRPEGSVSTLKIQRTERGDSAVYLCASSHGQYYEQYFGPGTRLTVT.

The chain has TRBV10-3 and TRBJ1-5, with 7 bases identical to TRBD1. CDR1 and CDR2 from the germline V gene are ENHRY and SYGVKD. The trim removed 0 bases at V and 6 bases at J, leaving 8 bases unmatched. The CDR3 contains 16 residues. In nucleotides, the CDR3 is TGTGCCATCAGTGAGTCGATTTATCCAGGGGGTCAGCCCCAGCATTTT. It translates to CAISESIYPGGQPQHF.

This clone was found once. The CDR3 protein is CASSLGLPGAETQYF. As DNA, the CDR3 is TGTGCCAGCAGCTTAGGTCTCCCCGGTGCGGAGACCCAGTACTTC. The chain carries TRBV7-6 and TRBJ2-5, with unresolved D. This CDR3 has 15 amino acids. Germline V gene data show CDR1 as SGHVS and CDR2 as FNYEAQ. V was clipped by 1 base and J by 5 bases, with 14 bases between them.

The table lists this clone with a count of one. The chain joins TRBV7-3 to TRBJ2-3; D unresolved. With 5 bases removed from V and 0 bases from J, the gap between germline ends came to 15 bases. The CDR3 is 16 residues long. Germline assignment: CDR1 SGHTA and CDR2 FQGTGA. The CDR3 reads CASSLYSSPSTDTQYF. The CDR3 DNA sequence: TGTGCCAGCAGCCTCTATAGCTCCCCTAGCACAGATACGCAGTATTTT.

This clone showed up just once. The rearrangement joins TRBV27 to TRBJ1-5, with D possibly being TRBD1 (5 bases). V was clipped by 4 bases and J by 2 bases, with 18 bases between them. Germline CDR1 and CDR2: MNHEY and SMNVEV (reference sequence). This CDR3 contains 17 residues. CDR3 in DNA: TGTGCCAGCAGTTCATGGGGCTTGGGGGGGGGCAATCAGCCCCAGCATTTT. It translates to CASSSWGLGGGNQPQHF.

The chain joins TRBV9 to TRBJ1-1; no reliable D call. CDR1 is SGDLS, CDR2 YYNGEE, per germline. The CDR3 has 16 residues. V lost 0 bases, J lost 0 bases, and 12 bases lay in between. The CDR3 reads CASSVAGISMNTEAFF. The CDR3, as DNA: TGTGCCAGCAGCGTAGCGGGGATATCAATGAACACTGAAGCTTTCTTT.

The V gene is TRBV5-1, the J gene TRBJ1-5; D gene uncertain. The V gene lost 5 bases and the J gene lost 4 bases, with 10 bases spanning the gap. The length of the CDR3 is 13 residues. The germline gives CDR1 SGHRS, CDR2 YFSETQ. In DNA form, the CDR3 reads TGCGCCAGCAGGGGTGTTTTAAATCAGCCCCAGCATTTT. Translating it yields CASRGVLNQPQHF. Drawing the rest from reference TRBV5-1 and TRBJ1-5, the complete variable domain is KAGVTQTPRYLIKTRGQQVTLSCSPISGHRSVSWYQQTPGQGLQFLFEYFSETQRNKGNFPGRFSGRQFSNSRSEMNVSTLELGDSALYLCASRGVLNQPQHFGDGTRLSIL.

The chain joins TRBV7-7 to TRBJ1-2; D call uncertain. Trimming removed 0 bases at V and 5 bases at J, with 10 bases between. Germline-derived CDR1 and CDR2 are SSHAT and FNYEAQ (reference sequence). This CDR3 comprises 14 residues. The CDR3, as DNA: TGTGCCAGCAGCTTAGCTGTGGTTGCTTATGGCTACACCTTC. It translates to CASSLAVVAYGYTF.

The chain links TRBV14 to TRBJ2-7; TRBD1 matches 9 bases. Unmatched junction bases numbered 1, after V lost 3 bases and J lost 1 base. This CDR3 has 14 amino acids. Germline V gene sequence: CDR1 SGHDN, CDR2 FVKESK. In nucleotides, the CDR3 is TGTGCCAGCAGCCAGGGACAGGGTTCCTACGAGCAGTACTTC. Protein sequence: CASSQGQGSYEQYF.

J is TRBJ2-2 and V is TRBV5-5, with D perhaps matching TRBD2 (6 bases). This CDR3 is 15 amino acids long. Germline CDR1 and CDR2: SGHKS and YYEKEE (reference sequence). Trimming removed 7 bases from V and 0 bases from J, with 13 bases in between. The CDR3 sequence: CASRREVANTGELFF. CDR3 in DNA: TGTGCCAGCCGGAGGGAAGTCGCGAACACCGGGGAGCTGTTTTTT.

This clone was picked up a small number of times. CDR3 sequence: CASSDYDRVGTGELFF. The CDR3 DNA sequence: TGTGCCAGCAGCGACTACGACAGGGTAGGCACCGGGGAGCTGTTTTTT. The V gene is TRBV7-9, the J gene TRBJ2-2; TRBD1 aligns across 7 bases. Germline V gene data show CDR1 as SEHNR and CDR2 as FQNEAQ (reference sequence). CDR3 length: 16 residues. With V trimmed by 5 bases and J by 4 bases, 10 bases remained unmatched.

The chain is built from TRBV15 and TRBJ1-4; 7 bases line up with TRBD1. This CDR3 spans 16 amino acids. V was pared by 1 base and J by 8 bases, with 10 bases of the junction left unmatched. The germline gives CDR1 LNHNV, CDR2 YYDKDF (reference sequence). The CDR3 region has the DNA TGTGCCACCAGCAGAGGACAGGGAGGCGGAAAAGAAAAACTGTTTTTT. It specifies CATSRGQGGGKEKLFF.

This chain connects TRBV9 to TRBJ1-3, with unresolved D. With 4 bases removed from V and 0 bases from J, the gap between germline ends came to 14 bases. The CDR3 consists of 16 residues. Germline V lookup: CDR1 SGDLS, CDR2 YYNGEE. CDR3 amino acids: CASSLGGRSSGNTIYF. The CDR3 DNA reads TGTGCCAGCAGCTTAGGAGGCCGGAGCTCTGGAAACACCATATATTTT.

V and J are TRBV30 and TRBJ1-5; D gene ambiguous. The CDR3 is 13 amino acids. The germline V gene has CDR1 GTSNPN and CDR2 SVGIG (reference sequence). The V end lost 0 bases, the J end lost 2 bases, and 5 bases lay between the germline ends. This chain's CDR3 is CAWSVACNQPQHF. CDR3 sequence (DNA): TGTGCCTGGAGTGTGGCATGCAATCAGCCCCAGCATTTT.

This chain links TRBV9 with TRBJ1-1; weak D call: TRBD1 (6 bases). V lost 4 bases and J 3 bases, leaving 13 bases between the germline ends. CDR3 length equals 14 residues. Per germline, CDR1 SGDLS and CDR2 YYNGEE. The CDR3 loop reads CASSPRGGYTEAFF. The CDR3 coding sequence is TGTGCCAGCAGCCCGAGGGGGGGATACACTGAAGCTTTCTTT.

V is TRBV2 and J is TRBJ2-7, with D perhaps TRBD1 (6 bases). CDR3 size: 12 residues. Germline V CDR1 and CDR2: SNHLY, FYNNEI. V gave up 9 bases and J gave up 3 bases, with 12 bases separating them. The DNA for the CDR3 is TGTGCCAGTCTTACAGGGTACTACGAGCAGTACTTC. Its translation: CASLTGYYEQYF.

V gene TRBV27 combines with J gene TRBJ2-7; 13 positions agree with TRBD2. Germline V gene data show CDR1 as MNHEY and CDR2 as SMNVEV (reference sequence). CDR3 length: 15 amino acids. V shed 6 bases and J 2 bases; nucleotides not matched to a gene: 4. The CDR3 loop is CASSPGTSGTYEQYF. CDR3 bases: TGTGCCAGCAGCCCAGGGACTAGCGGGACCTACGAGCAGTACTTC.